Following are 13 T cell receptor beta chains from one sample sequenced in a study of post-analysis software for immune sequencing data. cDNA libraries of TCR beta carried unique molecular identifiers. TCRdb reprocessed the PCR reads with MiXCR, giving one entry per CDR3 protein. Among roughly 730,000 distinct CDR3 sequences listed, 30% were seen once. No antigens are known for them. Study-level findings and limits: A few TRBV segments were significantly more frequent in patients than in controls. TRBV5-6, TRBV5-1 and TRBV20-1 were among these segments.

The specimen sequenced was blood. The receptors come from a girl aged 10 to 17 with multiple sclerosis.

The rearrangement joins TRBV20-1 to TRBJ2-4, with 8 positions matching TRBD2. With V trimmed by 6 bases and J by 7 bases, 8 bases remained unmatched. Germline values: CDR1 DFQATT, CDR2 SNEGSKA (reference sequence). The CDR3 sequence is 13 residues long. The DNA of the CDR3 is TGCAGTGCCTCCGTAGCGGGGCTGAACATTCAGTACTTC. Residues: CSASVAGLNIQYF.

This clonotype was found a few times. The V gene is TRBV12-3 or TRBV12-4, the J gene TRBJ2-1; 7 bases are shared with TRBD1. V shed 7 bases and J 0 bases; nucleotides not matched to a gene: 12. The CDR3 has 17 amino acids. The chain's CDR3 is CASTTTGAMSSYNEQFF. CDR3 coding DNA: TGTGCCAGCACCACAACAGGGGCGATGAGCTCCTACAATGAGCAGTTCTTC.

This clonotype was detected a few times. The rearrangement joins TRBV5-1 to TRBJ2-5; TRBD1 agrees at 9 bases. CDR1 is SGHRS and CDR2 is YFSETQ in the germline V gene. The V and J ends lost 4 bases and 1 base, in that order; junction bases with no gene match: 5. The CDR3 is 15 residues long. CDR3 coding DNA: TGCGCCAGCAGCAGACAGGGGGGCGGCCAAGAGACCCAGTACTTC. Protein product: CASSRQGGGQETQYF. The complete variable domain, with remaining parts taken from reference TRBV5-1 and TRBJ2-5, reads KAGVTQTPRYLIKTRGQQVTLSCSPISGHRSVSWYQQTPGQGLQFLFEYFSETQRNKGNFPGRFSGRQFSNSRSEMNVSTLELGDSALYLCASSRQGGGQETQYFGPGTRLLVL.

The sample holds many counts of this clonotype. This chain uses TRBV29-1 with TRBJ2-3; D is perhaps TRBD2 (5 bases). CDR3 length: 15 residues. V lost 3 bases, J lost 0 bases, and 13 bases lay in between. CDR1 SQVTM and CDR2 ANQGSEA come from the germline V gene. The CDR3 region is CSVDGRRGSTDTQYF. The CDR3 region has the DNA TGCAGCGTTGATGGTCGCCGCGGGAGCACAGATACGCAGTATTTT.

The rearrangement joins TRBV4-1 to TRBJ2-3; TRBD2 aligns across 10 bases. Germline V CDR1 and CDR2: MGHRA, YSYEKL. The CDR3 runs 17 residues. V gave up 2 bases and J gave up 3 bases; unmatched junction bases: 8. CDR3 protein: CASSQPLTSGATDTQYF. The CDR3 DNA is TGCGCCAGCAGCCAACCCCTAACTAGCGGGGCGACAGATACGCAGTATTTT.

This clonotype came up a few times. This sequence joins TRBV15 and TRBJ2-6; tentative D call: TRBD2 (6 bases). The CDR3 length is 16 residues. The ends were cut back, 5 bases at V and 0 bases at J, with 11 bases in the middle. The germline CDR1 and CDR2 sequences are LNHNV and YYDKDF (reference sequence). This chain's CDR3 is CATSGRDLSGANVLTF. The CDR3, as DNA: TGTGCCACCAGCGGGCGGGACCTCTCTGGGGCCAACGTCCTGACTTTC.

V and J are TRBV4-3 and TRBJ2-5, with 13 bases matching TRBD2. CDR1 and CDR2 from the germline V gene are LGHNA and YSLEER. The CDR3 runs to 20 residues. The trim removed 1 base at V and 2 bases at J, leaving 13 bases unmatched. CDR3 residues: CASSQVPGLAGAIDQETQYF. The CDR3 nucleotides are TGCGCCAGCAGCCAAGTTCCTGGACTAGCGGGAGCGATCGATCAAGAGACCCAGTACTTC.

The V gene is TRBV4-3, the J gene TRBJ2-1; D is tentatively TRBD1 or TRBD2 (5 bases each). V was shortened by 0 bases and J by 2 bases, with 8 bases between the two germline ends. The CDR3 is 15 amino acids. Germline V gene lookup returns CDR1 LGHNA and CDR2 YSLEER. CDR3 in amino acids: CASSQDRDAYNEQFF. The CDR3 nucleotides are TGCGCCAGCAGCCAAGATAGGGACGCCTACAATGAGCAGTTCTTC.

The chain combines TRBV6-6 with TRBJ1-2; maybe TRBD1 (5 bases). Germline lookup yields CDR1 MNHNY and CDR2 SVGAGI (reference sequence). Trimming cost V 3 bases and J 2 bases, with 13 bases left between them. The CDR3 loop spans 15 amino acids. The CDR3 here is CASSYSPRQNYGYTF. CDR3 coding DNA: TGTGCCAGCAGTTATTCCCCCCGACAGAACTATGGCTACACCTTC.

This chain links TRBV20-1 with TRBJ2-7; D uncertain. With 5 bases removed from V and 2 bases from J, the gap between germline ends came to 16 bases. The CDR3 loop spans 14 amino acids. In germline, CDR1 is DFQATT, CDR2 SNEGSKA (reference sequence). The CDR3 DNA follows: TGCAGTGCTGGGCCCTTAATCCAGACCTACGAGCAGTACTTC. Amino acids: CSAGPLIQTYEQYF.

This clonotype was counted only a few times. This chain joins TRBV5-1 and TRBJ2-3; D is ambiguous. V shed 0 bases and J shed 5 bases, with 10 bases lying between them. CDR1 is SGHRS and CDR2 is YFSETQ in the germline V gene. The CDR3 extends over 14 amino acids. The CDR3 DNA sequence: TGCGCCAGCAGCTTGGCCCCGCGAGGAGATACGCAGTATTTT. Its translation is CASSLAPRGDTQYF. Variable domain in full (rest from reference TRBV5-1 and TRBJ2-3): KAGVTQTPRYLIKTRGQQVTLSCSPISGHRSVSWYQQTPGQGLQFLFEYFSETQRNKGNFPGRFSGRQFSNSRSEMNVSTLELGDSALYLCASSLAPRGDTQYFGPGTRLTVL.

J is TRBJ2-3 and V is TRBV29-1; 7 nucleotides match TRBD2. Germline V gives CDR1 SQVTM, CDR2 ANQGSEA. The J segment lost 4 bases and the V segment lost 3 bases, leaving 7 bases of the junction unmatched. There are 14 residues in the CDR3. The CDR3 DNA reads TGCAGCGTTGATCGCGGGAGTCGCCCAGATACGCAGTATTTT. Amino acids: CSVDRGSRPDTQYF.

The chain carries TRBV4-2 and TRBJ2-3, with D perhaps TRBD1 (6 bases). From germline, CDR1 is LGHNA and CDR2 YNFKEQ. The CDR3 contains 16 residues. V was pared by 2 bases and J by 1 base, with 13 bases between. The CDR3 is CASSQLGAGGTDTQYF. The CDR3, as DNA: TGTGCCAGCAGCCAATTGGGGGCTGGCGGCACAGATACGCAGTATTTT.